Sequencing of this T cell receptor beta chain was carried out in a study of blood T cell repertoires in COVID-19. Study background: COVID-19 samples, acute and convalescent, were from the United States, Italy and Spain. Nucleic acid was either cDNA or gDNA, and it came from T cells, B-cell-depleted T cells, or PBMCs.

The recovered donors of Cohort 3 showed two negative PCRs, clearance, or symptom resolution. Methods used by the authors: Estimates of nucleated cell counts were drawn from the amplification of reference gene primers. Profiled with immunoSEQ multiplex PCR; TCRdb holds only in-frame clones, not every one. That table is the source of V, J and clone size, and D and trimming were worked out from the DNA. The table shows some 140,000 clones, with 70% to 85% occurring only once. The source is a man over 45 who had recovered from COVID-19. Sequences were obtained from PBMCs or T cells enriched from blood (not recorded which).

CDR3 DNA sequence: TGTGCCAGGTACATAAATCAGCCCCAGCATTTT. It specifies CARYINQPQHF. The chain employs TRBV18 and TRBJ1-5; no reliable D call. V was cut by 9 bases and J by 4 bases, with 7 bases left in between. The germline V gene has CDR1 KGHSH and CDR2 LQKENI. The CDR3 consists of 11 residues.